This T cell receptor (beta chain) was profiled in a study of T-cell reconstitution after alpha-beta-depleted transplantation in children. Germline assignment: CDR1 LGHDT and CDR2 YNNKEL (reference sequence). This CDR3 spans 15 amino acids. V lost 0 bases and J 0 bases, leaving 6 bases between the germline ends. This clonotype turned up a few times. Unique molecular identifiers were built into the TCRbeta library. TCRdb reprocessed the PCR reads with MiXCR, giving one entry per CDR3 protein. The table records some 590,000 distinct CDR3 sequences, about 10% of them present only once. This sample comprised PBMCs from the stem cell graft donor, obtained from the stem cell graft. The receptor's source is a human donor who donated a stem cell graft to a child with acute myeloid leukemia. The rearrangement uses TRBV3-1 and TRBJ2-4, with D unresolved. The DNA of the CDR3 is TGTGCCAGCAGCCAAGAACGTATAGCCAAAAACATTCAGTACTTC. The encoded protein is CASSQERIAKNIQYF. The full variable domain, with the rest looked up from reference TRBV3-1 and TRBJ2-4, is DTAVSQTPKYLVTQMGNDKSIKCEQNLGHDTMYWYKQDSKKFLKIMFSYNNKELIINETVPNRFSPKSPDKAHLNLHINSLELGDSAVYFCASSQERIAKNIQYFGAGTRLSVL.